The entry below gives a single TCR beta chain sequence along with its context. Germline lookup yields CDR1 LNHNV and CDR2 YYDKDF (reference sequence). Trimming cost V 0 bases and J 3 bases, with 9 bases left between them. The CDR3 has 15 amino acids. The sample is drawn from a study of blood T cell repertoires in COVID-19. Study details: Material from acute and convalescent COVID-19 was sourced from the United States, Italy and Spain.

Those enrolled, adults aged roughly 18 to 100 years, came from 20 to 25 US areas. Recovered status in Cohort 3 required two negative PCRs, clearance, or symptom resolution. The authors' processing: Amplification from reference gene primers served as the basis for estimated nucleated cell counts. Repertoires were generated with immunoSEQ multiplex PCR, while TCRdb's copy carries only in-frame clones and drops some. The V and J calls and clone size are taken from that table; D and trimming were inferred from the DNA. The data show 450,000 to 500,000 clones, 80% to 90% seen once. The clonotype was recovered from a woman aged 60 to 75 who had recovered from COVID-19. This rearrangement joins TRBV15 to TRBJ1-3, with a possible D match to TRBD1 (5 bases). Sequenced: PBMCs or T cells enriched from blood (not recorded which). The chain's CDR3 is CATSRDQTVGNTIYF. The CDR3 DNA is TGTGCCACCAGCAGAGATCAGACAGTTGGAAACACCATATATTTT.